The clone carrying this T cell receptor (beta chain) occurred many times. This specimen belongs to a study of spatial heterogeneity in lung cancer. One entry per CDR3 protein, called by TCRdb with MiXCR from the 5' RACE reads. The table includes about 8,400 distinct CDR3 sequences, about 9.6% detected once. Time point here: sample taken at primary tumor resection. Material for sequencing was whole RNA from tumor, nontumor lung or frozen PBMC, left unsorted. Germline CDR1 and CDR2: SGHTA and FQGNSA. This CDR3 has 15 amino acids. Trimming took 1 base from V and 0 from J, leaving 4 bases between them. The source was normal lung tissue next to the tumor, collected at surgery. The chain couples TRBV7-2 to TRBJ2-6; D unresolved. The clonotype originates from a male donor with early-stage non-small cell lung cancer. The CDR3 spells CASSLGGSGANVLTF. The CDR3 coding sequence is TGTGCCAGCAGCTTAGGGGGCTCTGGGGCCAACGTCCTGACTTTC.